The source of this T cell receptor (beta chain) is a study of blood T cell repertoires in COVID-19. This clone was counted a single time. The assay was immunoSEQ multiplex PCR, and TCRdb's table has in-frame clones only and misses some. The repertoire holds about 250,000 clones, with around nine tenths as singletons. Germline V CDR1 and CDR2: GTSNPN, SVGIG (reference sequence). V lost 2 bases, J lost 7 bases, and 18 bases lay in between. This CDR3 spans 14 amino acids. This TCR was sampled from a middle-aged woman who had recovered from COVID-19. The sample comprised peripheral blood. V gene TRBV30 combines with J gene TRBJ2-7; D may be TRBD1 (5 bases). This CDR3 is CAWSRRGGAWEQYF. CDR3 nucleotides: TGTGCCTGGAGTCGGCGCGGTGGGGCGTGGGAGCAGTACTTC.